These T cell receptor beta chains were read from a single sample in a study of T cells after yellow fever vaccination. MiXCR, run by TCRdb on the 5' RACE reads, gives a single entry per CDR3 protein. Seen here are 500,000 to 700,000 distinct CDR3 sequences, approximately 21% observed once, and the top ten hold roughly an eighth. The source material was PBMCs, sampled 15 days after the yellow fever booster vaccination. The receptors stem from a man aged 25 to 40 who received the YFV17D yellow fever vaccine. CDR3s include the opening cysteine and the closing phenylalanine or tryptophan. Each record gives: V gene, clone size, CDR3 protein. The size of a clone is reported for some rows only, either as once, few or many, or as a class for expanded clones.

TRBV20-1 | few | CSASRATQYF
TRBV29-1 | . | CSVFSASYEQYF
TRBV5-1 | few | CASSLDTLGFSEAFF
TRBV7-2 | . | CASTWGTGVYNEQFF
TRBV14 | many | CASSQGLPRARNEQFF
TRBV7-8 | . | CASSQPEGTSGRAIYNEQFF
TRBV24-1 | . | CATSDRQGARVNEQFF
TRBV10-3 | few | CAITRTGDGYTF
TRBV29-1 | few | CSVLPGGPNTGELFF
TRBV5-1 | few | CASSNSGTPAYEQYF
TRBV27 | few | CASSLDRSGGRGKGEQFF
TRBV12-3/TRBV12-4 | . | CASTYSYNEQFF
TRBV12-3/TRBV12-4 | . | CAISSGSQQFF
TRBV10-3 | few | CAISEFIPPGQGDNEQFF
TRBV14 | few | CASSQGGALTGELFF
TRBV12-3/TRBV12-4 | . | CASSRGLPYEQYF
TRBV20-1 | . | CSSGRENTDTQYF
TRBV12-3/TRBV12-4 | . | CASGLYPQETQYF
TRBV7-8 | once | CASSSGGQGRSKGYNEQFF
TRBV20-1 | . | CSAQWEGTDTQYF
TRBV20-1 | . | CSARDRGTRLFGVQYF
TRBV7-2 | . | CASSIIRQTDTQYF
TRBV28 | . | CATVGGTFQETQYF
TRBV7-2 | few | CASSFVSTSGTYNEQFF
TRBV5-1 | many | CASRAQISPEQYF
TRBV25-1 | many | CASSDQGLKQPQHF
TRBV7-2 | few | CASSLFGKNTGELFF
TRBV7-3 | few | CASSSEGYGYTF
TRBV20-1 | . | CSVTTGTGGTGELFF
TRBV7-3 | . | CASSQGPGSIVAGANVLTF
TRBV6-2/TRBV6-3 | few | CASNLQGSGSNEQFF
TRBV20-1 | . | CSASRNLGLAALYEQYF
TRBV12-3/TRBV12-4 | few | CASSLSSSNQPQHF
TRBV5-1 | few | CASVQEASTDTQYF
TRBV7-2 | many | CASSLDRGYNEQFF
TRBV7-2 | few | CASSLQGYQFF
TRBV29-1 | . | CSVTGGTEAFF
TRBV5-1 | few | CASSLSSGPPSYNEQFF
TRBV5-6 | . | CASSFSGVGQPQHF
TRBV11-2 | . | CASSPTYRDRSSYEQYF
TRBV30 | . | CAWSGHRLGGTQYF
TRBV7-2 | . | CASSSPGSMVNIQYF
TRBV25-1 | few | CASSEENYEQYF
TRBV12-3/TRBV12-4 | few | CASSLSAGAQPQHF
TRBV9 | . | CASSPRGLAGVDEQFF
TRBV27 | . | CASSPIGGRNGYTF
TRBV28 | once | CASSLVSLAGASETQYF